The T cell receptor (beta chain) described here comes from a study of regulatory T cells in long-lasting Graves disease. Study details: In persistent Graves' disease, antithyroid drugs had been taken for over 5 years and TSH receptor antibodies stayed positive.

Regarding time point: persistent/refractory GD, antithyroid drugs over 5 years with positive TRAb. Preparation of the TCR library used RNA extracted from PBMCs. V lost 10 bases and J 3 bases, leaving 13 bases between the germline ends. The germline CDR1 and CDR2 sequences are MNHEY and SVGEGT. This CDR3 comprises 13 residues. CDR3-region Arm-PCR and iRepertoire HTBI primers produced the TCR beta libraries. TCRdb reprocessed the multiplex PCR reads with MiXCR, giving one entry per CDR3 protein. The sample includes more than 650,000 distinct CDR3 sequences, 25% to 35% of them seen just once. This clonotype was seen only a few times.

The rearrangement uses TRBV6-2 or TRBV6-3 and TRBJ1-3; D is ambiguous. The clonotype originates from a female donor with Graves disease. The sequences come from peripheral blood mononuclear cells (PBMCs), collected when the disease was refractory, from a patient treated with antithyroid drugs. The CDR3 protein is CATSSPIGNTIYF. For the CDR3, the DNA is TGTGCCACCAGCTCTCCGATTGGAAACACCATATATTTT.